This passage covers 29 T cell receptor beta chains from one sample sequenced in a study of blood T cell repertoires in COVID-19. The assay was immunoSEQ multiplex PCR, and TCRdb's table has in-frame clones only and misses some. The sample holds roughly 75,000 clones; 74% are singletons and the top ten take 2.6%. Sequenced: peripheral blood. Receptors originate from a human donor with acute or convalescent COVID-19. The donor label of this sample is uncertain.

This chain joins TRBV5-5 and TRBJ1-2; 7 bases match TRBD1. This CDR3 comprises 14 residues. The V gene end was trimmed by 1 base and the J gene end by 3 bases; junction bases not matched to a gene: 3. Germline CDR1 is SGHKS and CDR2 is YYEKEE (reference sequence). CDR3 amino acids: CASSLTGADYGYTF. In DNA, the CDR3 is TGTGCCAGCAGCTTGACAGGGGCGGACTATGGCTACACCTTC.

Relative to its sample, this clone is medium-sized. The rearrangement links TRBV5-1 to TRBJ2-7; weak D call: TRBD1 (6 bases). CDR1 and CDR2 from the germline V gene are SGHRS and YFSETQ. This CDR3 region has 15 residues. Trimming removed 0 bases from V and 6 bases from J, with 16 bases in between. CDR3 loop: CASSLVQTRGGEQYF. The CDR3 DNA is TGCGCCAGCAGCTTGGTTCAGACCCGAGGGGGCGAGCAGTACTTC.

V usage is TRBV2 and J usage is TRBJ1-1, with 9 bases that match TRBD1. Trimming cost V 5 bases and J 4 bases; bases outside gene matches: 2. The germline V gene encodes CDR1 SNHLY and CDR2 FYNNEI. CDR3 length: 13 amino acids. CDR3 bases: TGTGCCAGCAGTACAGGGGGCGGCACTGAAGCTTTCTTT. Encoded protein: CASSTGGGTEAFF. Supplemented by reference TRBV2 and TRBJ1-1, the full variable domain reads EPEVTQTPSHQVTQMGQEVILRCVPISNHLYFYWYRQILGQKVEFLVSFYNNEISEKSEIFDDQFSVERPDGSNFTLKIRSTKLEDSAMYFCASSTGGGTEAFFGQGTRLTVV.

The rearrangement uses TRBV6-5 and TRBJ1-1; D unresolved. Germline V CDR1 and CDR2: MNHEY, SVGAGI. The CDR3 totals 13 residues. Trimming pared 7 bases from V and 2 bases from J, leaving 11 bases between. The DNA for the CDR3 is TGTGCCAGCACTGCGGGGTTTAACACTGAAGCTTTCTTT. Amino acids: CASTAGFNTEAFF.

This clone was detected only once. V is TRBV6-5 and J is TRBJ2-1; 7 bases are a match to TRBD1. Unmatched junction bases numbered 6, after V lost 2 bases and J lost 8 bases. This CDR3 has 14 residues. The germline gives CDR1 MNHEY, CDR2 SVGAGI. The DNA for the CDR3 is TGTGCCAGCAGTTACACAGGACAGGCCGATGAGCAGTTCTTC. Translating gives CASSYTGQADEQFF.

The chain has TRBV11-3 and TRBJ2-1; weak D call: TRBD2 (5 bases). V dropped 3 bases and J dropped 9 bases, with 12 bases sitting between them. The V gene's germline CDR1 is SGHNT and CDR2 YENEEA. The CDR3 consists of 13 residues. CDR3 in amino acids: CASSFGGKGEQFF. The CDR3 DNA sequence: TGTGCCAGCAGCTTCGGAGGAAAAGGTGAGCAGTTCTTC.

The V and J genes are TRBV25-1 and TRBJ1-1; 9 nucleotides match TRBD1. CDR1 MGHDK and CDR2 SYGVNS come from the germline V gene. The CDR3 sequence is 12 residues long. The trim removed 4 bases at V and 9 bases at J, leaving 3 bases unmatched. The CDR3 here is CASSGTGGKAFF. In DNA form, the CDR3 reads TGTGCCAGCAGTGGTACAGGGGGCAAAGCTTTCTTT. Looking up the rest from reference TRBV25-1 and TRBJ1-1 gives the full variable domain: EADIYQTPRYLVIGTGKKITLECSQTMGHDKMYWYQQDPGMELHLIHYSYGVNSTEKGDLSSESTVSRIRTEHFPLTLESARPSHTSQYLCASSGTGGKAFFGQGTRLTVV.

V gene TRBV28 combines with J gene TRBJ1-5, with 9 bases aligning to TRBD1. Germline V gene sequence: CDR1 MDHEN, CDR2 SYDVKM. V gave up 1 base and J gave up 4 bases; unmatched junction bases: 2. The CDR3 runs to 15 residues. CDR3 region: CASSLLTGGNQPQHF. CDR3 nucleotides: TGTGCCAGCAGTTTATTGACAGGGGGGAATCAGCCCCAGCATTTT.

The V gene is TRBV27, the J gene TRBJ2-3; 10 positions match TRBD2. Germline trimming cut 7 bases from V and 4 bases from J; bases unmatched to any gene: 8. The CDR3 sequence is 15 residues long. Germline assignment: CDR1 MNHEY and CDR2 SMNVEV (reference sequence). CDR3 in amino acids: CASTVSGRASDTQYF. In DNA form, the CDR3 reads TGTGCCAGCACCGTGAGCGGGAGGGCCTCAGATACGCAGTATTTT.

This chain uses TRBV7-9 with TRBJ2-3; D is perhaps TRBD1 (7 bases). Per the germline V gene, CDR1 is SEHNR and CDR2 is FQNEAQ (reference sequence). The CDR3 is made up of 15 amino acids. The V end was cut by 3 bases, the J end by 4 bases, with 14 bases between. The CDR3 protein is CASSLEGAGADTQYF. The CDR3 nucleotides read TGTGCCAGCAGCTTGGAGGGGGCCGGGGCAGATACGCAGTATTTT.

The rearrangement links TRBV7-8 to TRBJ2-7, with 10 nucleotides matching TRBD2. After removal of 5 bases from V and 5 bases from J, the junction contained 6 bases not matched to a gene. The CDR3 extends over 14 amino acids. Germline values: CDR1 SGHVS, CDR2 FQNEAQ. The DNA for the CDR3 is TGTGCCAGCAGCCAGGCTAGCGGGAGCCACGAGCAGTACTTC. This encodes CASSQASGSHEQYF.

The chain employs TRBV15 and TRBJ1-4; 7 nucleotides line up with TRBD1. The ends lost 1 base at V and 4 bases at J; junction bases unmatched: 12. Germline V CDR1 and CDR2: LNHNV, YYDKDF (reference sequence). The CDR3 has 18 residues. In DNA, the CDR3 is TGTGCCACCAGCAGAGTGGGGACAGTAGGAGCGGATAATGAAAAACTGTTTTTT. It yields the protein CATSRVGTVGADNEKLFF.

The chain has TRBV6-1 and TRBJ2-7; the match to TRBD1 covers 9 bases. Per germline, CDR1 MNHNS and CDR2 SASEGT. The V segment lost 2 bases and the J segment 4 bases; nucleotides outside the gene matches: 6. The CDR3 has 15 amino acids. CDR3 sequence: CASSEWGTGKYEQYV. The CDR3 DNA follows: TGTGCCAGCAGTGAATGGGGGACAGGGAAATACGAGCAGTACGTC.

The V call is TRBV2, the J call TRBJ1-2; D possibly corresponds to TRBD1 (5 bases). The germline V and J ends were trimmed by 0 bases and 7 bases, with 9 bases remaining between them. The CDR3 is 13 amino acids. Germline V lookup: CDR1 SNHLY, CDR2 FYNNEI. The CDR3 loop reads CASSEAQGSGYTF. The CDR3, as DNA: TGTGCCAGCAGTGAAGCGCAGGGTTCTGGCTACACCTTC.

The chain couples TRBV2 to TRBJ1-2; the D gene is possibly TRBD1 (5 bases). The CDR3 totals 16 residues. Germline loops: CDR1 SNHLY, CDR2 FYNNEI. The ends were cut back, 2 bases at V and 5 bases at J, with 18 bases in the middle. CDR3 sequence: CASSEKGGAGGYGYTF. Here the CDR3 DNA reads TGTGCCAGCAGTGAAAAGGGAGGGGCCGGCGGTTATGGCTACACCTTC.

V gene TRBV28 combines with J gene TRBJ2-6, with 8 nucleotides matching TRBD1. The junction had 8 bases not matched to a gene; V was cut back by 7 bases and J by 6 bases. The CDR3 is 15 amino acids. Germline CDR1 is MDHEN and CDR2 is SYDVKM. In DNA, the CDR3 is TGTGCCAGCAACCCGGCAGGGGGCCTGGCCAACGTCCTGACTTTC. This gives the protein CASNPAGGLANVLTF.

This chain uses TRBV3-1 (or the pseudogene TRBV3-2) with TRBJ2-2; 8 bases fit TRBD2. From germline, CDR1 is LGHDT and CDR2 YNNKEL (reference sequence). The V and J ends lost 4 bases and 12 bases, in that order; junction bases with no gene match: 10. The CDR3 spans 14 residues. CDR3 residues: CASSPGREPGKLFF. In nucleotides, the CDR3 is TGTGCCAGCAGCCCCGGGAGGGAACCGGGGAAGCTGTTTTTT.

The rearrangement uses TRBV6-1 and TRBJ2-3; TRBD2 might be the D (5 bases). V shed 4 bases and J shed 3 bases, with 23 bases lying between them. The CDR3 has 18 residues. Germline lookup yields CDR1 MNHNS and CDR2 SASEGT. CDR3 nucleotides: TGTGCCAGCAGTGTAAAACGGACCGGCGGGCGTCCAACAGATACGCAGTATTTT. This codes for CASSVKRTGGRPTDTQYF.

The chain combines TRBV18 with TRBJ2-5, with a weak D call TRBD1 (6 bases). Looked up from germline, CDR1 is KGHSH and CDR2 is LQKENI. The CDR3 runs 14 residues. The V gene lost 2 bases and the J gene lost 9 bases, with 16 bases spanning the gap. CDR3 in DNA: TGTGCCAGCTCACCAACAGGGTCGGGTGAGGCCCAGTACTTC. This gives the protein CASSPTGSGEAQYF.

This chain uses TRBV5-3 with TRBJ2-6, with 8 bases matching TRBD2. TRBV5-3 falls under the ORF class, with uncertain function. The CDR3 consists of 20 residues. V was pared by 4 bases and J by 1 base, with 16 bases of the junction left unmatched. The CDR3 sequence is CARSVGGGRGVTSGANVLTF. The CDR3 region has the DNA TGTGCCAGAAGCGTGGGCGGGGGGCGGGGCGTCACATCTGGGGCCAACGTCCTGACTTTC.

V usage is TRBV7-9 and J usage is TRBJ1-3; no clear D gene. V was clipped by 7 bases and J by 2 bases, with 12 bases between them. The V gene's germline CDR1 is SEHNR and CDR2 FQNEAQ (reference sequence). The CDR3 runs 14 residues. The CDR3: CASKSGGAGNTIYF. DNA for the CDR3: TGTGCCAGCAAGAGCGGAGGAGCTGGAAACACCATATATTTT.

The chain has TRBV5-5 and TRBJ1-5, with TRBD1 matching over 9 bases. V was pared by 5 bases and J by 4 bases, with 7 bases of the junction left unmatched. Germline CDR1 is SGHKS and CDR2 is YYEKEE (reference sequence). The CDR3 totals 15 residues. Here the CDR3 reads CASRPDRGGNQPQHF. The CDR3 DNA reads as TGTGCCAGCAGACCCGACAGGGGGGGAAATCAGCCCCAGCATTTT.

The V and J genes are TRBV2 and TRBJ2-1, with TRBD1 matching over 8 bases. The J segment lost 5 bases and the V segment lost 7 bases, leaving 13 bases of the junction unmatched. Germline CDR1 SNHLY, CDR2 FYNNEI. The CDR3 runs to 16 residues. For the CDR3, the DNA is TGTGCCAGCATTCGAACGGACAGGGCGATGAACAATGAGCAGTTCTTC. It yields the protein CASIRTDRAMNNEQFF.

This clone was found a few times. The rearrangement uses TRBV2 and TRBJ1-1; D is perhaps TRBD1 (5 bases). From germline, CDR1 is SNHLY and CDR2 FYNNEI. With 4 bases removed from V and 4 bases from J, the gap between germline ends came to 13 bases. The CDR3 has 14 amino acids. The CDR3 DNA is TGTGCCAGCAGTGGGAAGGGGAGGGGCACTGAAGCTTTCTTT. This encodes CASSGKGRGTEAFF.

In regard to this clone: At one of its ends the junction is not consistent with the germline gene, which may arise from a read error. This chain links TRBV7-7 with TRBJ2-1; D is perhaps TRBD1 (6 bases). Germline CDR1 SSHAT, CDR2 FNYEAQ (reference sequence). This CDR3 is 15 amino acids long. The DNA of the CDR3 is TGTGCTAGCAGCTTAGATGGGACACAATACAATGAGCAGTTCTTC. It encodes CASSLDGTQYNEQFF.

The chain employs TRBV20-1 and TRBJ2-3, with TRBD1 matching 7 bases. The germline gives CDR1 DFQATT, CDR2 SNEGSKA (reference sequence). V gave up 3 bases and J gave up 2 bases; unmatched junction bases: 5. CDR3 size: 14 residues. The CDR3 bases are TGCAGTGCTAGTTGGGACAGAGCCACAGATACGCAGTATTTT. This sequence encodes CSASWDRATDTQYF.

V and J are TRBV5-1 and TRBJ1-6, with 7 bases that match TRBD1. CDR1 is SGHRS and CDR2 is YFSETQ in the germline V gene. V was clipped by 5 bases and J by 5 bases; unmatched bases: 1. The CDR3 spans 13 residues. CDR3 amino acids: CASRGTDNSPLHF. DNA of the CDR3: TGCGCCAGCAGAGGGACAGATAATTCACCCCTCCACTTT.

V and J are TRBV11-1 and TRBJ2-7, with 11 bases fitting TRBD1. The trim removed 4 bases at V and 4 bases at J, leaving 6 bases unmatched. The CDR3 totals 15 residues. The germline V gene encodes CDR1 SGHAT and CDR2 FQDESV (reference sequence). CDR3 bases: TGTGCCAGCAGCTCGTACGGGACAGGGGGATACGAGCAGTACTTC. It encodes CASSSYGTGGYEQYF.

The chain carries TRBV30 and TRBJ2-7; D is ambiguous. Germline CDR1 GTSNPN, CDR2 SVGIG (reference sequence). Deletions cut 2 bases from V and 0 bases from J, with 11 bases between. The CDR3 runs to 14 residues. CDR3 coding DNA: TGTGCCTGGAGTCTCCCCCGGTCCTCCTACGAGCAGTACTTC. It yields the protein CAWSLPRSSYEQYF.